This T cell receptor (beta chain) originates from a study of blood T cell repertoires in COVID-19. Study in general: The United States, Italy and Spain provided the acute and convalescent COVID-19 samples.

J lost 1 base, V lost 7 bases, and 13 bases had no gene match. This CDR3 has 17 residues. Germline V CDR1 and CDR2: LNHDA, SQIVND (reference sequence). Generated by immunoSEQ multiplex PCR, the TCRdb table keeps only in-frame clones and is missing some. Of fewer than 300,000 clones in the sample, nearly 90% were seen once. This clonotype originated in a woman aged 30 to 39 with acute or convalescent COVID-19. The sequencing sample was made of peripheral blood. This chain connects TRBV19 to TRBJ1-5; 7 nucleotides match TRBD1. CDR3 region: CASTQERGPGSNQPQHF. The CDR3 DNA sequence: TGTGCCAGTACCCAAGAGAGGGGGCCGGGAAGCAATCAGCCCCAGCATTTT.